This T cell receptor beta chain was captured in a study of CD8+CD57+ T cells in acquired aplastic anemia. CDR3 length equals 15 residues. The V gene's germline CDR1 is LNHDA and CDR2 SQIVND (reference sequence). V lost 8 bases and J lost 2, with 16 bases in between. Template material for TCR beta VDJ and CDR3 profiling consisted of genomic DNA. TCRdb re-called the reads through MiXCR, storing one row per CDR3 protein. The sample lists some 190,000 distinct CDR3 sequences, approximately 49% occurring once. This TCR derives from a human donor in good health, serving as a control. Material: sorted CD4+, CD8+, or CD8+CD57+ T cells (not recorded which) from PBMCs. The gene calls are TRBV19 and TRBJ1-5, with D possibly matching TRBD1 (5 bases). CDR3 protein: CASDRRDYGNQPQHF. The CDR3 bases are TGTGCCAGTGATAGGAGGGACTACGGCAATCAGCCCCAGCATTTT.